This T cell receptor (beta chain) stems from a study of naive and memory T cell subsets. This clonotype was detected many times. Both TRBC1 and TRBC2 were covered by a beta constant-region primer of two equimolar oligonucleotides. The ligated cDNA underwent four PCR rounds using SP2 and nested alpha and beta constant-region primers. TCRdb re-derived calls from the UMI-ligation and nested PCR reads in MiXCR, one entry per CDR3 protein. The sample holds just over 80,000 distinct CDR3 sequences; 8% to 9.5% are singletons and the top ten take roughly 1.2%. The CDR3 has 15 amino acids. CDR1 LNHNV and CDR2 YYDKDF come from the germline V gene (reference sequence). V was clipped by 0 bases and J by 6 bases, with 14 bases between them.

Sequencing was carried out using naive CD8+ T cells from blood. The origin of this receptor is a human donor in good health. V gene TRBV15 combines with J gene TRBJ1-2; TRBD1 might be the D (6 bases). CDR3 DNA: TGTGCCACCAGCAGAGAAAGATCTGGGGGCAATGGCTACACCTTC. Its translation is CATSRERSGGNGYTF.